This T cell receptor (beta chain) stems from a study of response to subunit inactivated influenza vaccine. Study-level points and caveats: Researchers suggested that each seasonal influenza vaccination recruits few new T cells.

The germline V gene has CDR1 WNHNN and CDR2 SYGVQD (reference sequence). This CDR3 spans 14 amino acids. V dropped 10 bases and J dropped 2 bases, with 16 bases sitting between them. Only a few counts were recorded for this clonotype. Its specificity is unknown. In TCRdb, the RT-PCR reads were re-called with MiXCR into one record per CDR3 protein. The sample holds 590,000 or so distinct CDR3 sequences; around 15% are singletons and the top ten take 6.5% to 8%. The chain couples TRBV10-1 to TRBJ2-3, with D perhaps TRBD1 or TRBD2 (5 bases each). The sequences come from PBMCs from blood, collected roughly 15 days before vaccination. The origin of this receptor is a man aged 45-60 years who received an inactivated influenza vaccine. CDR3 DNA: TGCGCCACTGCCCGGGACCCTACCACAGATACGCAGTATTTT. Encoded protein: CATARDPTTDTQYF.